These 20 T cell receptor beta chains originate from one sample sequenced in a study of blood T cell repertoires in COVID-19 (dated by TCRdb to the early 2020s). Library creation used the immunoSEQ multiplex PCR assay. Imported from immuneACCESS, the table was reduced by TCRdb to in-frame sequences with V and J called. These copies leave out some clones; in studies compared against another copy, an unresolved V gene accounts for under half, and the cause of the remainder is not known. The sample has 200,000 to 300,000 clones on record, about 85% of them singletons. 4% of the sample rests with the top ten. What was sequenced was peripheral blood. The receptors stem from a man between 60 and 75 years old who had recovered from COVID-19.

The CDR3 nucleotides are TGTGCCAGCAGTAACCGGGACACATCGAACACCGGGGAGCTGTTTTTT. It specifies CASSNRDTSNTGELFF. The gene calls are TRBV5-4 and TRBJ2-2; D might be TRBD1 (6 bases). The CDR3 has 16 amino acids. V dropped 5 bases and J dropped 0 bases, with 14 bases sitting between them. Germline-derived CDR1 and CDR2 are SGHNT and YYREEE (reference sequence).

The chain recombines TRBV14 with TRBJ1-1; 8 bases match TRBD1. The CDR3 totals 15 residues. Germline CDR1 reads SGHDN; CDR2 reads FVKESK. The trim removed 6 bases at V and 4 bases at J, leaving 10 bases unmatched. The CDR3 protein is CASSPRQGRTTEAFF. The CDR3 DNA reads TGTGCCAGCAGTCCTAGACAGGGGCGGACCACTGAAGCTTTCTTT.

This clone occurred once. This sequence joins TRBV9 and TRBJ2-7; D perhaps matches TRBD2 (5 bases). Germline V gene sequence: CDR1 SGDLS, CDR2 YYNGEE. Trimming took off 2 bases at V and 0 bases at J, with 12 bases between the two ends. The CDR3 is 15 amino acids. This CDR3 reads CASSVNSGISYEQYF. The CDR3 coding sequence is TGTGCCAGCAGCGTGAATTCGGGGATCTCCTACGAGCAGTACTTC.

This clone was recorded only once. The V call is TRBV3-1 (or the pseudogene TRBV3-2), the J call TRBJ1-2, with 8 bases aligning to TRBD1. Losses at the gene ends were 1 base for V and 7 bases for J; bases not matched to a gene: 5. Germline lookup yields CDR1 LGHDT and CDR2 YNNKEL (reference sequence). The CDR3 extends over 14 amino acids. As DNA, the CDR3 is TGTGCCAGCAGCCAAGGACAGGGGCGAGGTGGCTACACCTTC. It codes for CASSQGQGRGGYTF.

This clone was counted once. The genes are TRBV24-1 and TRBJ2-3; 11 nucleotides agree with TRBD1. The CDR3 totals 17 residues. The germline gives CDR1 KGHDR, CDR2 SFDVKD. V dropped 3 bases and J dropped 4; count of bases not matched to a gene: 8. The CDR3 loop is CATSDPSGTGGADTQYF. The DNA for the CDR3 is TGTGCCACCAGTGATCCCTCCGGGACAGGGGGGGCAGATACGCAGTATTTT.

The rearrangement links TRBV3-1 (or the pseudogene TRBV3-2) to TRBJ2-2, with D maybe TRBD2 (6 bases). The V end was cut by 4 bases, the J end by 3 bases, with 15 bases between. Germline V gene data show CDR1 as LGHDT and CDR2 as YNNKEL (reference sequence). The CDR3 is 16 residues long. Here the CDR3 reads CASSPQGGPYTGELFF. The DNA of the CDR3 is TGTGCCAGCAGCCCACAAGGAGGGCCCTACACCGGGGAGCTGTTTTTT.

The chain has TRBV5-6 and TRBJ2-7, with D tentatively TRBD2 (5 bases). The V and J ends lost 4 bases and 3 bases respectively, with 17 bases between them. CDR3 length equals 15 residues. CDR1 SGHDT and CDR2 YYEEEE come from the germline V gene. CDR3 DNA sequence: TGTGCCAGCAGCGGGCACGGGGTGGTGGGCTACGAGCAGTACTTC. The encoded protein is CASSGHGVVGYEQYF.

The rearrangement uses TRBV9 and TRBJ2-2, with TRBD2 identical over 10 bases. Germline V CDR1 and CDR2: SGDLS, YYNGEE. Trimming removed 3 bases from V and 6 bases from J; junction bases left unmatched: 8. CDR3 length: 16 amino acids. The CDR3 is CASSGGLASSPGELFF. The CDR3 coding sequence is TGTGCCAGCAGCGGGGGACTAGCGTCATCACCCGGGGAGCTGTTTTTT.

The gene calls are TRBV7-9 and TRBJ1-5; D is unclear. The CDR3 has 15 residues. V lost 5 bases, J lost 9 bases, and 20 bases lay in between. The germline V gene encodes CDR1 SEHNR and CDR2 FQNEAQ (reference sequence). DNA of the CDR3: TGTGCCAGCAGCCCCCTTCCTCCGGTGGGAGGGCCCCAGCATTTT. Residues: CASSPLPPVGGPQHF.

V and J are TRBV5-5 and TRBJ1-4, with 7 bases aligning to TRBD1. The CDR3 runs 15 residues. J lost 4 bases, V lost 0 bases, and 3 bases had no gene match. The germline gives CDR1 SGHKS, CDR2 YYEKEE (reference sequence). For the CDR3, the DNA is TGTGCCAGCAGCTTGGAGGGACAGAGTAATGAAAAACTGTTTTTT. Translating it yields CASSLEGQSNEKLFF.

Here the CDR3 reads CASSLYGGAGNQPQHF. CDR3 bases: TGTGCCAGCAGCTTATATGGGGGCGCAGGCAATCAGCCCCAGCATTTT. The V gene is TRBV7-2, the J gene TRBJ1-5; possible D gene TRBD1, 6 bases. V lost 2 bases and J 2 bases, leaving 13 bases between the germline ends. Germline-derived CDR1 and CDR2 are SGHTA and FQGNSA. There are 16 residues in the CDR3.

This clone was seen a single time. The V and J genes are TRBV19 and TRBJ2-7; a possible D gene is TRBD1 (5 bases). This CDR3 has 15 amino acids. Germline V gene sequence: CDR1 LNHDA, CDR2 SQIVND (reference sequence). V was pared by 3 bases and J by 4 bases, with 16 bases between. For the CDR3, the DNA is TGTGCCAGTAGTATCGGGCACCTAAGGGGTTACGAGCAGTACTTC. Amino acid sequence: CASSIGHLRGYEQYF.

The V gene is TRBV10-1, the J gene TRBJ1-6; 7 bases line up with TRBD1. The V gene end was trimmed by 6 bases and the J gene end by 7 bases; junction bases not matched to a gene: 6. From germline, CDR1 is WNHNN and CDR2 SYGVQD (reference sequence). The CDR3 loop spans 14 amino acids. Written as DNA, the CDR3 is TGCGCCAGCAGCTTCAGGGGGAGAAATTCACCCCTCCACTTT. It specifies CASSFRGRNSPLHF.

The CDR3 bases are TGCGCCAGCAGCCAAGACACAGGGATAAGCTCCTACGAGCAGTACTTC. Amino acid sequence: CASSQDTGISSYEQYF. The gene calls are TRBV4-1 and TRBJ2-7; maybe TRBD1 (6 bases). Germline V gene data show CDR1 as MGHRA and CDR2 as YSYEKL. The CDR3 runs 16 residues. V shed 0 bases and J shed 0 bases, with 12 bases lying between them.

This chain uses TRBV6-5 with TRBJ1-2; TRBD1 agrees at 10 bases. J gave up 4 bases and V 5 bases, and 7 bases lay outside the gene matches. The CDR3 contains 15 residues. Germline CDR1 MNHEY, CDR2 SVGAGI. As DNA, the CDR3 is TGTGCCAGCAGTAACCGGGACAGGGGTGCCTATGGCTACACCTTC. This sequence encodes CASSNRDRGAYGYTF.

The J gene is TRBJ2-2, the V gene TRBV7-2, with D possibly being TRBD2 (5 bases). Deletions cut 4 bases from V and 0 bases from J, with 9 bases between. This CDR3 has 15 amino acids. The germline V gene encodes CDR1 SGHTA and CDR2 FQGNSA. CDR3 residues: CASSYSGTNTGELFF. The CDR3 nucleotides are TGTGCCAGCAGCTACTCGGGAACGAACACCGGGGAGCTGTTTTTT.

In its sample, this clone was seen once. The chain recombines TRBV5-4 with TRBJ1-6; the D is unclear. Germline V CDR1 and CDR2: SGHNT, YYREEE (reference sequence). The CDR3 is 14 amino acids. Trimming left V 0 bases short and J 7 bases short, with 8 bases between. The DNA of the CDR3 is TGTGCCAGCAGCTTGGCAGTGTCCAATTCACCCCTCCACTTT. It translates to CASSLAVSNSPLHF. The full variable domain, with the rest looked up from reference TRBV5-4 and TRBJ1-6, is ETGVTQSPTHLIKTRGQQVTLRCSSQSGHNTVSWYQQALGQGPQFIFQYYREEENGRGNFPPRFSGLQFPNYSSELNVNALELDDSALYLCASSLAVSNSPLHFGNGTRLTVT.

The chain couples TRBV5-1 to TRBJ1-1; a weak D match, TRBD1 (6 bases). The germline CDR1 and CDR2 sequences are SGHRS and YFSETQ. The V gene lost 4 bases and the J gene lost 0 bases, with 16 bases spanning the gap. The CDR3 loop spans 16 amino acids. CDR3 in amino acids: CASSLSTGTMNTEAFF. The CDR3 nucleotides are TGCGCCAGCAGCCTATCAACAGGGACTATGAACACTGAAGCTTTCTTT.

The chain carries TRBV3-1 (or the pseudogene TRBV3-2) and TRBJ1-5; D remains unclear. Germline-derived CDR1 and CDR2 are LGHDT and YNNKEL (reference sequence). V was pared by 4 bases and J by 3 bases, with 13 bases between. CDR3 length: 15 amino acids. CDR3 in amino acids: CASSPNRRANQPQHF. The CDR3 coding sequence is TGTGCCAGCAGCCCAAATAGGCGGGCCAATCAGCCCCAGCATTTT.

The V and J genes are TRBV10-3 and TRBJ2-1; 14 nucleotides align to TRBD2. Germline values: CDR1 ENHRY, CDR2 SYGVKD. The CDR3 is 16 amino acids. Losses at the gene ends were 3 bases for V and 6 bases for J; bases not matched to a gene: 4. The CDR3 DNA follows: TGTGCCATCAGTGATGGGACTAGCGGGGGCCCCAATGAGCAGTTCTTC. This translates into CAISDGTSGGPNEQFF.